Shown below are 10 T cell receptor beta chains from a single sample sequenced in a study of molecular identifiers for immune sequencing clone quantification. TCRdb analysed the PCR reads with MiXCR anew, one entry per CDR3 protein. In the table there are about 640,000 distinct CDR3 sequences, nearly 20% of which are singletons. The sequenced sample was naive CD8+ T cells from blood, with Jurkat cell RNA spiked in. Subset here: FACS-sorted CD8+CD4-CCR7+CD45RA+ naive T cells. These receptor sequences come from a human donor in good health. Some libraries in this study had Jurkat cell RNA spiked in.

This clonotype was detected a few times. This sequence joins TRBV7-6 and TRBJ2-3; D unresolved. Trimming cost V 1 base and J 2 bases, with 13 bases left between them. This CDR3 contains 16 residues. Per the germline V gene, CDR1 is SGHVS and CDR2 is FNYEAQ. The CDR3 region is CASSLEDWAITDTQYF. The CDR3 nucleotides are TGTGCCAGCAGCTTAGAGGATTGGGCTATCACAGATACGCAGTATTTT.

In regard to this clonotype: The junction shows a germline mismatch at one end, possibly a read error. CDR3 in DNA: TGTGCCGGCAGTTACTCCGAACCTACCTGCGAGCAGTACTTC. It is translated as CAGSYSEPTCEQYF. This chain links TRBV6-5 with TRBJ2-7; D is unclear. This CDR3 comprises 14 residues. Germline V gene sequence: CDR1 MNHEY, CDR2 SVGAGI.

This clonotype has ten or more counts. The V and J genes are TRBV7-9 and TRBJ2-5; D gene ambiguous. The CDR3 spans 15 residues. Deletions cut 2 bases from V and 1 base from J, with 11 bases between. CDR1 is SEHNR, CDR2 FQNEAQ, per germline (reference sequence). In DNA form, the CDR3 reads TGTGCCAGCAGCTTAAGAGTAGGCAGCCAAGAGACCCAGTACTTC. Translated: CASSLRVGSQETQYF.

This clonotype has ten or more counts. The CDR3 nucleotides are TGTGCCAGCAGTCCCCTACAGGGATTAACTGAAGCTTTCTTT. Amino acid sequence: CASSPLQGLTEAFF. This rearrangement joins TRBV27 to TRBJ1-1, with D possibly matching TRBD1 (6 bases). Trimming removed 5 bases at V and 5 bases at J, with 15 bases between. This CDR3 has 14 amino acids. From germline, CDR1 is MNHEY and CDR2 SMNVEV (reference sequence).

This clonotype occurred many times. The chain uses TRBV5-6 and TRBJ2-7, with 8 nucleotides matching TRBD2. Per germline, CDR1 SGHDT and CDR2 YYEEEE. V shed 7 bases and J 0 bases; nucleotides not matched to a gene: 9. This CDR3 comprises 15 residues. In nucleotides, the CDR3 is TGTGCCAGCCACGGGGGGGAGGAAAACTCCTACGAGCAGTACTTC. Its protein product is CASHGGEENSYEQYF.

The DNA for the CDR3 is TGTGCCAGCAGTTCGGGGCGGGGGACAGGGGTTTACGAGCAGTACTTC. Encoded protein: CASSSGRGTGVYEQYF. The V gene is TRBV28, the J gene TRBJ2-7; 10 nucleotides line up with TRBD1. From germline, CDR1 is MDHEN and CDR2 SYDVKM. V lost 4 bases, J lost 4 bases, and 10 bases stayed unmatched. The CDR3 runs to 16 residues.

This clonotype has at least ten counts. V is TRBV6-5 and J is TRBJ2-5; D possibly corresponds to TRBD2 (5 bases). V lost 7 bases, J lost 1 base, and 10 bases lay in between. The germline V gene encodes CDR1 MNHEY and CDR2 SVGAGI. The CDR3 is 13 amino acids. CDR3: CASTAGIQETQYF. DNA of the CDR3: TGTGCCAGCACCGCCGGGATCCAAGAGACCCAGTACTTC.

The V and J genes are TRBV4-1 and TRBJ2-3, with 8 bases aligning to TRBD2. J was trimmed by 3 bases and V by 0 bases; bases with no gene match: 14. The CDR3 has 19 residues. From germline, CDR1 is MGHRA and CDR2 YSYEKL. CDR3 nucleotide sequence: TGCGCCAGCAGCCAAGAGGTGACATCTAGGCGGGAGGAGACAGATACGCAGTATTTT. It codes for CASSQEVTSRREETDTQYF.

This clonotype came up many times. J is TRBJ2-7 and V is TRBV7-2; TRBD1 matches at 10 bases. This CDR3 has 15 residues. V shed 6 bases and J 1 base; nucleotides not matched to a gene: 6. From germline, CDR1 is SGHTA and CDR2 FQGNSA. CDR3 bases: TGTGCCAGCAGGGCCGGGACAGGGGTTTCCTACGAGCAGTACTTC. Translation: CASRAGTGVSYEQYF.

This clonotype was detected a few times. The chain has TRBV10-3 and TRBJ2-7, with a weak D call TRBD1 (6 bases). This CDR3 has 14 residues. Germline loops: CDR1 ENHRY, CDR2 SYGVKD. Deletions cut 2 bases from V and 3 bases from J, with 11 bases between. Here the CDR3 DNA reads TGTGCCATCAGTGAGACAGGGCTGAACTACGAGCAGTACTTC. It specifies CAISETGLNYEQYF.